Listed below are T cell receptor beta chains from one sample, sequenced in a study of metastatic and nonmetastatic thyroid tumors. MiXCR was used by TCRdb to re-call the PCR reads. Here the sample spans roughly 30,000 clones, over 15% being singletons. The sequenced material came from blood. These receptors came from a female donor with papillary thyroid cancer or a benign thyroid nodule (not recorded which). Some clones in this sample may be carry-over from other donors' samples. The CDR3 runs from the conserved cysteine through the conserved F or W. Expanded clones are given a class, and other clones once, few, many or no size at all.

cdr3_aa: CASSEAPGQGNTEAFF; v_call: TRBV6-1; clone_size: many
cdr3_aa: CSAIRTSERREQYF; v_call: TRBV20-1; clone_size: few
cdr3_aa: CSVKEGREAKNIQYF; v_call: TRBV29-1; clone_size: many
cdr3_aa: CASSDTGQGNSPPHF; v_call: TRBV5-1; clone_size: many
cdr3_aa: CASSQDRAAEAFF; v_call: TRBV12-3/TRBV12-4; clone_size: few
cdr3_aa: CASSLKYRGSGKLTEQYF; v_call: TRBV28; clone_size: medium-sized
cdr3_aa: CASSSSNFWTSGRHSYEQYF; v_call: TRBV28; clone_size: .
cdr3_aa: CASSFMTSGSYNEQFF; v_call: TRBV5-1; clone_size: many
cdr3_aa: CASREGGAYEQYF; v_call: TRBV6-1; clone_size: few
cdr3_aa: CASSIEGNSPLHF; v_call: TRBV19; clone_size: many
cdr3_aa: CASSQESTAGANVLTF; v_call: TRBV4-2; clone_size: .
cdr3_aa: CASSQFGRAGRNIQYF; v_call: TRBV28; clone_size: many
cdr3_aa: CASSRQGPQETQYF; v_call: TRBV5-5; clone_size: many
cdr3_aa: CASGVDRAKNIQYF; v_call: TRBV6-1; clone_size: .
cdr3_aa: CASSLSRDLYGYTF; v_call: TRBV18; clone_size: many
cdr3_aa: CASSDVGMKDYEQYF; v_call: TRBV25-1; clone_size: many
cdr3_aa: CSSSLKGADTQYF; v_call: TRBV5-6; clone_size: few
cdr3_aa: CASSMAAGPTDTQYF; v_call: TRBV19; clone_size: medium-sized
cdr3_aa: CASSYDSYSEQYF; v_call: TRBV5-6; clone_size: many
cdr3_aa: CASSPWTGVGCYGYTF; v_call: TRBV28; clone_size: .
cdr3_aa: CASSYSTCCGYESYDQYF; v_call: TRBV6-2/TRBV6-3; clone_size: few
cdr3_aa: CASSFGDYYEQYF; v_call: TRBV12-3/TRBV12-4; clone_size: medium-sized